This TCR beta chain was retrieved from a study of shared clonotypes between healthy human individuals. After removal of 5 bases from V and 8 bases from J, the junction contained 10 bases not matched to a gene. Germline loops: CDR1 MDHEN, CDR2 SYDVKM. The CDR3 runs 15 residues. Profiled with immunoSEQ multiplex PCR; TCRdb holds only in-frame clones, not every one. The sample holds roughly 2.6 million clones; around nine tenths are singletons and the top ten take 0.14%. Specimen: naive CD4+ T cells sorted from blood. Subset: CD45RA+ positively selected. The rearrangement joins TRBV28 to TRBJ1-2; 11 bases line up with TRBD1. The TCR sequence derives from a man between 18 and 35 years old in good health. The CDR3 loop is CASSPPGTGGRGYTF. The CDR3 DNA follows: TGTGCCAGCAGTCCGCCCGGGACAGGGGGGCGAGGCTACACCTTC.